The sequence of this T cell receptor (beta chain) was determined in a study of T cell responses to AZD1222 COVID-19 vaccine (dated by TCRdb to the early 2020s). For the wider study: TCR sequencing was performed for 230 to 250 trial participants, of whom some 200 were given two doses of AZD1222 and approximately 25 were given two doses of MenACWY control vaccine. Enrollment into the trials was organized by age into subgroups of 18-55, 56-69 and 70-plus years, and those subgroups contained roughly 150, 30 and 60 TCR-sequenced participants, respectively.

The sample's time point label, decoded: about 28 days (+/-7) after the second vaccine dose. AZD1222 recipients given second doses at about 4 weeks or at about 12 weeks were pooled, since spike-specific TCR depth and breadth were not found to differ between the two schedules. Vaccinee samples came from UK trials COV001 and COV002, including a single-blind randomized controlled phase 2/3 trial of AZD1222 (ChAdOx1 nCoV-19) in healthy adults. Trial participant PBMC samples were collected at day 0 and day 28 after the second dose for TCRbeta chain sequencing. The CDR3 regions of human TCRbeta chains were subjected to immunosequencing. Turning to the authors' computational methods: TCRs in the repertoires were matched against a reference library of SARS-CoV-2-specific TCRs that had been generated with the MIRA antigen-specificity platform. Breadth was defined as the fraction of unique TCRs that were SARS-CoV-2-associated. Depth was defined as the fraction of total T cells that were SARS-CoV-2-associated. Using the MIRA data, each spike-specific TCR was assigned both to the spike region to which the TCR was reactive and to a CD4 or CD8 class. Log10-transformed breadth and depth values were compared by one-way ANOVA with Sidak's multiple comparisons tests. The table comes from immuneACCESS by way of TCRdb, which keeps in-frame sequences with V and J called. Part of the clones is missing from these tables; in studies checked, under half for an unresolved V gene and the rest for unknown reasons. The V and J calls and the clone size are those of that table, but D and trimming were determined from the DNA. This sample has some 170,000 clones in its table, and around 94% of those were observed once. The leading ten clones occupy about 4.6% of the sample.

Study-wide conclusions, independent of this receptor: After two AZD1222 doses, both the breadth and the depth of spike-specific TCRs were significantly higher than at day 0 and than in MenACWY recipients. Most participants were white British and females outnumbered males, and the authors suggested that clonal diversity may have been underestimated. Conclusions about previously exposed vaccinees are limited because only five to seven AZD1222 recipients were SARS-CoV-2 seropositive at baseline. Because no day 14 peak-response samples were available, the repertoires could be characterized only after the peak T cell response. The whole spike protein was spanned by vaccine-associated CD4 TCRs, and dominant responses were seen in regions 160-218 and 743-854. Reportedly, almost half of the unique spike-specific TCRs recognized epitopes lying outside the regions that are mutated in the B.1.351 and B.1.1.7 variants. In the small 56-69-year group, the increase in depth fell short of significance, most likely because of low power.

Including the terminal cysteine and phenylalanine, the CDR3 comprises 14 residues. Solely the CDR3 DNA is kept, with 42 bases framed from the first base. The germline V gene (reference sequence) provides CDR1 SEHNR and CDR2 FQNEAQ. The V end loses 4 bases and the J end loses 5 bases, and a stretch of 9 bases separates them. Note on this clone: What antigen it recognizes has not been identified. No clone much larger than this one lies a single base away; base qualities are absent.

The sample in question was peripheral blood, obtained 28 days after the second AZD1222 dose. This TCR was recovered from an adult who received the AZD1222 COVID-19 vaccine. This receptor chain uses TRBV7-9 and TRBJ1-6; the D region possibly corresponds to TRBD1 (6 bases align). The bases are TGTGCCAGCAGCTATACAGGGCATAATTCACCCCTCCACTTT. This encodes CASSYTGHNSPLHF.